A selection of T cell receptor beta chains follows, all from one sample in a study of OX40 agonist ivuxolimab in advanced cancers. The table came from immunoSEQ multiplex PCR; TCRdb's copy has only in-frame clones and leaves some out. This table holds 55,000 or so clones, roughly 90% found once. The sequencing used CD4+ or CD8+ T cells sorted from blood, collected in a trial of the OX40 agonist ivuxolimab. All receptors derive from an adult with an advanced solid tumor such as melanoma, head and neck, liver or kidney cancer. The CDR3 runs from the conserved cysteine through the conserved F or W. The D gene is left open where the match is weak. A clone size is listed for some rows: how often the clone was seen (once, few, many), or a class if it is expanded.

size: once; D: .; J: TRBJ2-3; V: TRBV28; CDR3: CASSSGYRSSTDTQYF; DNA: TGTGCCAGCAGTTCGGGATACCGATCAAGCACAGATACGCAGTATTTT
size: .; D: .; J: TRBJ1-2; V: TRBV2; CDR3: CASRREGYGYTF; DNA: TGTGCCAGCCGAAGGGAGGGCTATGGCTACACCTTC
size: .; D: .; J: TRBJ2-7; V: TRBV2; CDR3: CASSDGGWSSSYEQYF; DNA: TGTGCCAGCAGTGACGGGGGTTGGTCGAGCTCCTACGAGCAGTACTTC
size: .; D: .; J: TRBJ1-6; V: TRBV19; CDR3: CASSRVAESPLHF; DNA: TGTGCCAGTTCTAGGGTCGCGGAGTCACCCCTCCACTTT
size: once; D: TRBD2; J: TRBJ2-2; V: TRBV28; CDR3: CASSPRTSGRNGELFF; DNA: TGTGCCAGCAGTCCCCGGACTAGCGGGAGGAACGGGGAGCTGTTTTTT
size: once; D: TRBD1; J: TRBJ1-5; V: TRBV19; CDR3: CASSMTGTALHQPQHF; DNA: TGTGCCAGTAGTATGACCGGGACAGCGCTTCATCAGCCCCAGCATTTT
size: .; D: .; J: TRBJ2-5; V: TRBV11-2; CDR3: CASSRRGPQETQYF; DNA: TGTGCCAGCAGCCGCAGGGGCCCACAAGAGACCCAGTACTTC
size: few; D: .; J: TRBJ2-1; V: TRBV5-6; CDR3: CASSLNEYEQFF; DNA: TGTGCCAGCAGCTTGAATGAGTACGAGCAGTTCTTC
size: .; D: .; J: TRBJ2-5; V: TRBV30; CDR3: CAWSLMRREGKTQYF; DNA: TGTGCCTGGAGTCTCATGCGGCGGGAAGGGAAGACCCAGTACTTC
size: .; D: .; J: TRBJ1-2; V: TRBV2; CDR3: CASSEEVAGDGYTF; DNA: TGTGCCAGCAGTGAAGAGGTCGCAGGGGATGGCTACACCTTC
size: .; D: .; J: TRBJ1-3; V: TRBV29-1; CDR3: CSVESGAGNTIYF; DNA: TGCAGCGTTGAATCGGGGGCTGGAAACACCATATATTTT
size: .; D: TRBD2; J: TRBJ2-1; V: TRBV5-1; CDR3: CASSLVASGNYNEQFF; DNA: TGCGCCAGCAGCTTGGTGGCTAGCGGGAATTACAATGAGCAGTTCTTC
size: .; D: .; J: TRBJ2-7; V: TRBV5-4; CDR3: CASSGTYEQYF; DNA: TGTGCCAGCAGCGGGACCTACGAGCAGTACTTC
size: once; D: .; J: TRBJ2-2; V: TRBV7-3; CDR3: CASSSLTGELFF; DNA: TGTGCCAGCAGTTCCTTAACCGGGGAGCTGTTTTTT
size: .; D: .; J: TRBJ2-3; V: TRBV7-9; CDR3: CASSLVGDTQYF; DNA: TGTGCCAGCAGCTTAGTGGGGGATACGCAGTATTTT
size: .; D: .; J: TRBJ2-1; V: TRBV27; CDR3: CASSLRQTSYNEQFF; DNA: TGTGCCAGCAGTTTGCGACAGACCTCCTACAATGAGCAGTTCTTC
size: .; D: .; J: TRBJ1-4; V: TRBV4-1; CDR3: CASSRRDQQEKLFF; DNA: TGCGCCAGCAGCCGCCGGGACCAGCAGGAAAAACTGTTTTTT
size: .; D: TRBD1; J: TRBJ1-1; V: TRBV9; CDR3: CASSVAGDSGEAFF; DNA: TGTGCCAGCAGCGTAGCCGGGGACAGCGGCGAAGCTTTCTTT
size: .; D: TRBD2; J: TRBJ2-1; V: TRBV2; CDR3: CASTRRLASYNEQFF; DNA: TGTGCCAGCACCAGGCGACTAGCGTCCTACAATGAGCAGTTCTTC
size: .; D: .; J: TRBJ1-4; V: TRBV4-2; CDR3: CASSPGTSEKLFF; DNA: TGTGCCAGCAGCCCCGGGACAAGTGAAAAACTGTTTTTT
size: .; D: .; J: TRBJ2-7; V: TRBV2; CDR3: CASHRVTYEQYF; DNA: TGTGCCAGCCACAGGGTTACCTACGAGCAGTACTTC
size: .; D: .; J: TRBJ1-2; V: TRBV28; CDR3: CASRGQQIYGYTF; DNA: TGTGCCAGCCGGGGGCAGCAGATATATGGCTACACCTTC
size: .; D: TRBD2; J: TRBJ2-7; V: TRBV10-3; CDR3: CAIGGTSGGLYEQYF; DNA: TGTGCCATCGGCGGGACTAGCGGGGGTCTTTACGAGCAGTACTTC
size: .; D: .; J: TRBJ1-4; V: TRBV19; CDR3: CATAPGNNEKLFF; DNA: TGTGCCACCGCCCCGGGAAATAATGAAAAACTGTTTTTT
size: .; D: .; J: TRBJ2-7; V: TRBV7-2; CDR3: CASSLVPTSDEQYF; DNA: TGTGCCAGCAGCTTAGTCCCCACATCGGACGAGCAGTACTTC
size: .; D: .; J: TRBJ2-7; V: TRBV28; CDR3: CASLGISYEQYF; DNA: TGTGCCAGCCTAGGTATTTCCTACGAGCAGTACTTC
size: .; D: TRBD1; J: TRBJ2-3; V: TRBV6-5; CDR3: CASSYQNRGQDTQYF; DNA: TGTGCCAGCAGTTACCAGAACAGGGGGCAGGATACGCAGTATTTT
size: .; D: .; J: TRBJ1-2; V: TRBV4-2; CDR3: CASSQDGQDYGYTF; DNA: TGTGCCAGCAGCCAAGATGGCCAGGACTATGGCTACACCTTC
size: .; D: TRBD2; J: TRBJ2-1; V: TRBV5-1; CDR3: CASSLAGASGNNEQFF; DNA: TGCGCCAGCAGCTTGGCCGGGGCTAGCGGAAACAATGAGCAGTTCTTC
size: .; D: .; J: TRBJ2-7; V: TRBV15; CDR3: CATSESSTGRNAEQYF; DNA: TGTGCCACCAGCGAGTCTAGTACAGGGAGGAATGCCGAGCAGTACTTC
size: .; D: .; J: TRBJ1-6; V: TRBV30; CDR3: CAWRGKGSPLHF; DNA: TGTGCCTGGAGGGGGAAGGGTTCACCCCTCCACTTT
size: .; D: .; J: TRBJ2-6; V: TRBV18; CDR3: CASSPGVSSGANVLTF; DNA: TGTGCCAGCTCACCGGGGGTGTCCTCTGGGGCCAACGTCCTGACTTTC
size: .; D: .; J: TRBJ2-2; V: TRBV21-1; CDR3: CASKGGSDTGELFF; DNA: TGTGCCAGCAAGGGCGGGAGCGACACCGGGGAGCTGTTTTTT
size: .; D: TRBD2; J: TRBJ2-1; V: TRBV6-1; CDR3: CASSPGTRKFF; DNA: TGTGCCAGCAGTCCCGGGACTAGGAAGTTCTTC
size: .; D: .; J: TRBJ1-5; V: TRBV27; CDR3: CASSTQPQHF; DNA: TGTGCCAGCAGTACACAGCCCCAGCATTTT
size: .; D: TRBD2; J: TRBJ2-3; V: TRBV7-2; CDR3: CASSLGTRGGLDTQYF; DNA: TGTGCCAGCAGCTTAGGGACGCGGGGGGGGTTAGATACGCAGTATTTT
size: .; D: .; J: TRBJ1-1; V: TRBV5-1; CDR3: CASSLEDGLTEAFF; DNA: TGCGCCAGCAGCTTGGAGGACGGACTCACTGAAGCTTTCTTT
size: .; D: .; J: TRBJ2-2; V: TRBV5-1; CDR3: CASAGELFF; DNA: TGCGCCAGCGCCGGGGAGCTGTTTTTT
size: .; D: .; J: TRBJ2-3; V: TRBV5-1; CDR3: CASSFSRKSTDTQYF; DNA: TGCGCCAGCAGCTTCTCACGGAAAAGCACAGATACGCAGTATTTT
size: .; D: .; J: TRBJ1-5; V: TRBV5-6; CDR3: CASSLSGGRVQPQHF; DNA: TGTGCCAGCAGCTTGTCCGGGGGCAGGGTACAGCCCCAGCATTTT
size: .; D: TRBD2; J: TRBJ2-1; V: TRBV9; CDR3: CASREGLADNEQFF; DNA: TGTGCCAGCAGAGAGGGACTAGCGGACAATGAGCAGTTCTTC
size: .; D: TRBD1; J: TRBJ1-3; V: TRBV2; CDR3: CASSTGQGVGNTIYF; DNA: TGTGCCAGCAGTACGGGACAGGGGGTCGGAAACACCATATATTTT
size: .; D: TRBD2; J: TRBJ2-1; V: TRBV11-1; CDR3: CASSKMTSAYNEQFF; DNA: TGTGCCAGCAGCAAGATGACTAGCGCCTACAATGAGCAGTTCTTC
size: once; D: .; J: TRBJ2-5; V: TRBV5-1; CDR3: CASSLLSGARTQYF; DNA: TGCGCCAGCAGCTTGCTTTCAGGGGCGCGGACCCAGTACTTC
size: .; D: .; J: TRBJ2-5; V: TRBV6-5; CDR3: CASSYQGRGQETQYF; DNA: TGTGCCAGCAGTTACCAAGGACGGGGCCAAGAGACCCAGTACTTC
size: .; D: .; J: TRBJ2-2; V: TRBV30; CDR3: CAWTLDSSNTGELFF; DNA: TGTGCCTGGACCTTGGACAGCTCGAACACCGGGGAGCTGTTTTTT
size: .; D: .; J: TRBJ1-5; V: TRBV28; CDR3: CASVKGPGNQPQHF; DNA: TGTGCCAGCGTTAAGGGACCTGGCAATCAGCCCCAGCATTTT
size: .; D: .; J: TRBJ1-5; V: TRBV2; CDR3: CASSPQAGGNQPQHF; DNA: TGTGCCAGCAGTCCCCAGGCGGGGGGTAATCAGCCCCAGCATTTT
size: .; D: .; J: TRBJ2-7; V: TRBV10-3; CDR3: CAISEIGSYEQYF; DNA: TGTGCCATCAGTGAGATAGGTAGTTACGAGCAGTACTTC
size: .; D: TRBD2; J: TRBJ2-3; V: TRBV5-4; CDR3: CASGGDSRSTQYF; DNA: TGTGCCAGCGGGGGGGATAGTCGTAGTACGCAGTATTTT
size: .; D: TRBD2; J: TRBJ2-7; V: TRBV7-8; CDR3: CASSLRRDYSYEQYF; DNA: TGTGCCAGCAGCCTCCGCCGGGACTACTCCTACGAGCAGTACTTC
size: .; D: TRBD1; J: TRBJ2-2; V: TRBV2; CDR3: CASRATGASTGELFF; DNA: TGTGCCAGCAGAGCGACAGGGGCTAGCACCGGGGAGCTGTTTTTT
size: .; D: .; J: TRBJ1-1; V: TRBV11-2; CDR3: CASSLRWGQIGEAFF; DNA: TGTGCCAGCAGCTTGCGGTGGGGGCAGATAGGTGAAGCTTTCTTT
size: .; D: .; J: TRBJ2-4; V: TRBV28; CDR3: CASTPAQGSKNIQYF; DNA: TGTGCCAGCACCCCTGCGCAGGGCAGCAAAAACATTCAGTACTTC
size: .; D: TRBD1; J: TRBJ2-3; V: TRBV11-2; CDR3: CASSLTQGAGTDTQYF; DNA: TGTGCCAGCAGCTTAACACAGGGGGCTGGAACAGATACGCAGTATTTT